This T cell receptor (beta chain) was captured by sequencing in a study of shared clonotypes between healthy human individuals. Overall study findings and caveats: In contrast to clonotypes shared by all four donors, non-shared clonotypes had lower generation probabilities. Generally, estimated richness proved larger in naive subsets than it did in memory subsets.

A note on this clone: Its antigen is as yet unknown.

The donors, all of them Caucasian adults, lived in Nashville, Tennessee. An assay was performed, and its level was deep. Using immunoSEQ multiplex PCR, the repertoire was profiled, and TCRdb retains in-frame clones only, with some absent. The sample consists of around 2.1 million clones, 90% to 97% of them appearing once. CDR1 is MNHEY, CDR2 SMNVEV, per germline (reference sequence). CDR3 length: 15 residues. Trimming removed 2 bases at V and 4 bases at J, with 13 bases between. This clonotype was sampled from a young man in good health. The sequenced sample consisted of naive CD4+ T cells sorted from blood. The subset is: CD45RA+ positively selected. The gene calls are TRBV27 and TRBJ2-3; possibly TRBD1 or TRBD2 for D (5 bases each). The CDR3 DNA reads as TGTGCCAGCAGTTTAGGGACCCACCTCGCAGATACGCAGTATTTT. Its protein product is CASSLGTHLADTQYF.